This TCR beta chain came from a study of T-cell memory formation after mild COVID-19 (dated by TCRdb to about 2021). About the investigation overall: TCR sequence clusters from the two donors were largely donor specific. Two young, previously healthy adult volunteers made up the cohort, one male and one female. T-cell clones expanding and contracting after mild COVID-19 in a couple of donors were tracked by longitudinal TCRalpha and TCRbeta repertoire sequencing. General study outcomes and caveats: Some responding clones were detected in pre-infection memory, suggesting pre-existing cross-reactive memory T cells joined the SARS-CoV-2 response. Contracting CD4+ clones appeared mostly in the CM and EM memory subsets, whereas CD8+ clones were enriched in EMRA. Balanced CD4/CD8 phenotypes were observed for clones contracting from day 15 to 85, whereas a bias towards CD4+ was observed for a second wave of clones expanding from day 15 to 37. Only a couple of mild cases were covered by the study, and larger cohorts that include severe cases with pre-infection samples were considered necessary. Whether the second-wave clones peaking on day 37 were SARS-CoV-2 specific was not confirmed.

PBMCs were isolated by Ficoll-Paque density gradient centrifugation. Per the germline V gene (reference sequence), SGHNT is the CDR1 and YYREEE is the CDR2. The junction shows trimming of 3 bases on V and 9 bases on J, and the gene matches do not reach 5 bases of it. The CDR3 covers 15 residues, taking in both the cysteine and the phenylalanine. Only the CDR3 DNA stays, 45 bases, in frame from base 1. Turning to this clonotype: The antigen it binds to is not known. No much larger clonotype is one base removed from it; base qualities were not supplied.

TCRdb records Illumina NovaSeq 6000 as the sequencer. TCRalpha and TCRbeta cDNA libraries were constructed by 5'RACE with constant-segment primers, with sample barcodes and unique molecular identifiers being introduced. Trizol reagent was used to extract RNA from every sample. Libraries were amplified in two PCR steps, with a second sample barcode and Illumina TruSeq adapters added in the second step. The libraries were sequenced on an Illumina NovaSeq using 2 x 150 bp paired-end reads. The authors' pipeline ran thus. Reads were demultiplexed and collapsed into UMI-guided consensus sequences with migec v1.2.7. Using mixcr v2.1.11, UMI consensuses were aligned to TRA and TRB V and J templates and then assembled into clonotypes. A clonotype was counted as expanded or contracted only if both edgeR and NoisET called the change significant, with noise models trained on biological replicates. For edgeR calls, a false discovery rate-adjusted p below 0.01 and a log2 fold-change threshold of 1 were applied. As an exploratory analysis of dynamics, max-normalized trajectories of the 1000 most abundant clonotypes were examined by PCA with hierarchical clustering. The CD4 or CD8 phenotype of responding clones was assigned using the separately sequenced CD4+ and CD8+ repertoires. The raw public data were reprocessed by TCRdb itself: fastp quality trimming at Q25, MiXCR clonotype calling, in-frame beta chains only. Every distinct CDR3 protein forms one entry, paired with its most common genes and DNA. The V and J calls come from TCRdb's annotation, not from the publication. Counted in this sample were about 470,000 distinct CDR3 sequences; 15% to 20% of them appeared once. The ten largest account for around 12% of the sample.

The sequenced sample consisted of PBMCs or a T cell subset sorted from them (not recorded which). This TCR came from an adult woman who had mild COVID-19 (a few samples of this study predate the infection). The sample titles of this study are shuffled in the database, so cell type and time point are left out; the donor was told from shared clones. The sequence joins TRBV5-4 to TRBJ2-1, with 14 bases in between that match TRBD2. The CDR3 loop reads CASSWGTSGSGEQFF. The DNA sequence reads TGTGCCAGCAGCTGGGGGACTAGCGGGAGTGGTGAGCAGTTCTTC.